This TCR beta chain is drawn from a study of Ad26.COV2.S vaccination and SARS-CoV-2 variants. This clone came up once. The repertoire was sequenced with immunoSEQ multiplex PCR; TCRdb's copy has only in-frame clones and lacks some. The sample has hundreds of thousands of clones, around 89% seen once. The treatment here: 19 received Ad26.COV2.S at low or high dose, single or two shots; about five received placebo; per-sample allocation not given. Day 63 after the first vaccine or placebo injection was the time point for sampling. The starting material was peripheral blood, obtained in a trial of Ad26.COV2.S vaccine versus placebo. The TCR sequence derives from a person aged 18-60 years who received the Ad26.COV2.S COVID-19 vaccine or a placebo.

The CDR3 region has the DNA TGTGCCACCAGCAGAGATGGGAAAAACTATGGCTACACCTTC. It is translated as CATSRDGKNYGYTF. The rearrangement uses TRBV15 and TRBJ1-2; D remains ambiguous. Germline V gene lookup returns CDR1 LNHNV and CDR2 YYDKDF (reference sequence). Trimming shortened V by 0 bases and J by 2 bases, and 7 bases separated the two germline ends. The CDR3 covers 14 residues.